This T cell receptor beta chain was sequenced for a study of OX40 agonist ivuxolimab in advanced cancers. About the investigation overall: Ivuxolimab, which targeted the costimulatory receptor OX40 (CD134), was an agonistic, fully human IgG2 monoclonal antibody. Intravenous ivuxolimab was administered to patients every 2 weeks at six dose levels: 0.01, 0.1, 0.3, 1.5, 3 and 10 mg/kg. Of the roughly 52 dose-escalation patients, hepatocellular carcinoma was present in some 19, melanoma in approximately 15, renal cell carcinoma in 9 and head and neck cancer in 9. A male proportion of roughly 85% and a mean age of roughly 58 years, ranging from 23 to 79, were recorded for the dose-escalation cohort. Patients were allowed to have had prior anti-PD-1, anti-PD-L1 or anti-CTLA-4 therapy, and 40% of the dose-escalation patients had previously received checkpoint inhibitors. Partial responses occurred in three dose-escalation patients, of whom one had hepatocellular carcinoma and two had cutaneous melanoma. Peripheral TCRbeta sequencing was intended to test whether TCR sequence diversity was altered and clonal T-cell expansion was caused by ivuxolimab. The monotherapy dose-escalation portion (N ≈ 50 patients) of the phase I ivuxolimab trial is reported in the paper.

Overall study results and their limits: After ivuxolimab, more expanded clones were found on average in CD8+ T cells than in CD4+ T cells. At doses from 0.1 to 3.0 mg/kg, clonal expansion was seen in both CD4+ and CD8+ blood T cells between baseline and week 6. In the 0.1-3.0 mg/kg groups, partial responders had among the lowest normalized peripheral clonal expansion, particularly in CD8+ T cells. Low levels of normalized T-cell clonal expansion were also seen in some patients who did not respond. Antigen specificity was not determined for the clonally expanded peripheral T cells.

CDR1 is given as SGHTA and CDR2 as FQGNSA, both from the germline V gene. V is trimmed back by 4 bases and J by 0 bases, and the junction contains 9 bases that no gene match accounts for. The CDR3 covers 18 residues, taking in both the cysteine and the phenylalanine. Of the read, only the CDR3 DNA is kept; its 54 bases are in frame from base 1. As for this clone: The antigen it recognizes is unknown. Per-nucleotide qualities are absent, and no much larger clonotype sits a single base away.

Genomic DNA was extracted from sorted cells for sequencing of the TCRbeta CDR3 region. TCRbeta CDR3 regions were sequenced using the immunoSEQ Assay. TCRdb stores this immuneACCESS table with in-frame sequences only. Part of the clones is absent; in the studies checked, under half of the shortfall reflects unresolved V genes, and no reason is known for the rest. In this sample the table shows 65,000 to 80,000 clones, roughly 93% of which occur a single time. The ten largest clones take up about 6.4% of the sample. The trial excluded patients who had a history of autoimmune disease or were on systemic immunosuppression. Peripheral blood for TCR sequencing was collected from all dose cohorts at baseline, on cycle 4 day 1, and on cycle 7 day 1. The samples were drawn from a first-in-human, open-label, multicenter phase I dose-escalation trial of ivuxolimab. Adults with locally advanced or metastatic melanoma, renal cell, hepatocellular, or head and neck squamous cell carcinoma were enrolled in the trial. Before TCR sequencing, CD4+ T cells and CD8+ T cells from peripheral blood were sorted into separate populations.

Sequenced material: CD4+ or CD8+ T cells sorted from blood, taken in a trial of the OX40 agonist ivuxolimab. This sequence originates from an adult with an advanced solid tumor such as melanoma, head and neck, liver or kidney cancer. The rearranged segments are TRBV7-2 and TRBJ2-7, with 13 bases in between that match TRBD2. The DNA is TGTGCCAGCAGCTCTAGGACTAGCGGGGGACCTAGCTCCTACGAGCAGTACTTC. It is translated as CASSSRTSGGPSSYEQYF. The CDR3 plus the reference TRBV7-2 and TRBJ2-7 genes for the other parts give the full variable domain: GAGVSQSPSNKVTEKGKDVELRCDPISGHTALYWYRQSLGQGLEFLIYFQGNSAPDKSGLPSDRFSAERTGGSVSTLTIQRTQQEDSAVYLCASSSRTSGGPSSYEQYFGPGTRLTVT.